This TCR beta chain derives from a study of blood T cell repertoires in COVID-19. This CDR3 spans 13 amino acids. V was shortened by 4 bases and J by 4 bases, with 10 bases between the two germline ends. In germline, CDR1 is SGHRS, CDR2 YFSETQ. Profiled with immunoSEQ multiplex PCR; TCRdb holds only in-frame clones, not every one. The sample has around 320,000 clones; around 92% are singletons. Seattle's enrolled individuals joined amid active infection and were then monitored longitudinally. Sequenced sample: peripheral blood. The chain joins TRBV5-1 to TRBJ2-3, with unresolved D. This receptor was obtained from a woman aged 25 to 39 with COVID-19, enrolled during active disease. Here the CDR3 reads CASSPPSPDTQYF. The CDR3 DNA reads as TGCGCCAGCAGCCCCCCTAGTCCAGATACGCAGTATTTT.